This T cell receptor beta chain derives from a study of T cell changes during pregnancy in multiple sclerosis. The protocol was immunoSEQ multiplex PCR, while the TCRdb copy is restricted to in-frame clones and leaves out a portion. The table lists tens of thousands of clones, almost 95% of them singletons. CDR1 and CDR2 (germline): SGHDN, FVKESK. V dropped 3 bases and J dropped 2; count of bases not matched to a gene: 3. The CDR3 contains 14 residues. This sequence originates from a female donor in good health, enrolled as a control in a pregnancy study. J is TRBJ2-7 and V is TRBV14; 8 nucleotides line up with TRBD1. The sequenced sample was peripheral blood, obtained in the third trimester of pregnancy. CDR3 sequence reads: CASSQTGATYEQYF. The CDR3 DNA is TGTGCCAGCAGCCAGACAGGGGCGACCTACGAGCAGTACTTC.